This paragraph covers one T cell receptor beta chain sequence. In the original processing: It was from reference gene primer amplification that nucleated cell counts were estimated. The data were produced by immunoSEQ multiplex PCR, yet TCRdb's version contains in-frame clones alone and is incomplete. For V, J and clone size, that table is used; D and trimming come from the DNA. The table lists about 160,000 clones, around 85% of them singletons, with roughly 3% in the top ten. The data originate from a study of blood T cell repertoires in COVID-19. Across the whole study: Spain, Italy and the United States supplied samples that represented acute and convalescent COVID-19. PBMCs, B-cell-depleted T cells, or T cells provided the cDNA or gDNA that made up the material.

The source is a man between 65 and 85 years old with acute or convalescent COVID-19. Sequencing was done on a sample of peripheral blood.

CDR3 DNA: TGTGCCAGCAGCTTACGGGTTCGCCAGCCCCAGCATTTT. Its protein product is CASSLRVRQPQHF. This chain uses TRBV7-2 with TRBJ1-5; no definite D call. There are 13 residues in the CDR3. The germline V gene has CDR1 SGHTA and CDR2 FQGNSA. Trimming shortened V by 2 bases and J by 7 bases, and 9 bases separated the two germline ends.